This T cell receptor beta chain was recovered during a study of blood T cell repertoires in COVID-19. The data were produced by immunoSEQ multiplex PCR, yet TCRdb's version contains in-frame clones alone and is incomplete. The table lists around 190,000 clones, about 81% of them singletons. Germline CDR1 reads GTSNPN; CDR2 reads SVGIG (reference sequence). Trimming at V came to 3 bases and at J to 0 bases, leaving 4 bases not matched to a gene. CDR3 length: 14 amino acids. Clinical history reported by participants formed the basis on which cohorts were assigned. Recovery among Cohort 3 donors was established by two negative PCRs, clearance, or symptom resolution.

The TCR sequence derives from a man between 40 and 49 years old who had recovered from COVID-19. The V gene is TRBV30, the J gene TRBJ2-7; TRBD1 matches at 8 bases. The sequencing input was PBMCs or T cells enriched from blood (not recorded which). The CDR3 DNA reads as TGTGCCTGGAGCGCAGGGGGCAGCTCCTACGAGCAGTACTTC. It yields the protein CAWSAGGSSYEQYF.